These 8 T cell receptor beta chains were all obtained from the same sample, sequenced in a study of cytomegalovirus exposure and HLA in healthy donors. The PCR was carried out with 60 Vbeta primers and 13 Jbeta primers. The table came from immunoSEQ multiplex PCR; TCRdb's copy has only in-frame clones and leaves some out. The table includes approximately 200,000 clones, roughly 79% detected once. Sequencing used PBMCs. The receptors were sampled from a man between 25 and 39 years old in good health and CMV-seronegative.

The chain has TRBV9 and TRBJ2-2; 7 bases align to TRBD2. CDR3 length equals 16 residues. V shed 3 bases and J 5 bases; nucleotides not matched to a gene: 10. The germline V gene encodes CDR1 SGDLS and CDR2 YYNGEE. CDR3 sequence (DNA): TGTGCCAGCAGCGAGGTGGTGGGGCGGGGGACCGGGGAGCTGTTTTTT. Translating it yields CASSEVVGRGTGELFF.

CDR3 sequence (DNA): TGCGCCAGCAGCTTGGGACTAGCGGGAGGGAACATTCAGTACTTC. Its translation: CASSLGLAGGNIQYF. The chain links TRBV5-1 to TRBJ2-4; the match to TRBD2 covers 14 bases. CDR1 SGHRS and CDR2 YFSETQ come from the germline V gene. The CDR3 spans 15 residues. The V gene end was trimmed by 0 bases and the J gene end by 7 bases; junction bases not matched to a gene: 0.

This rearrangement joins TRBV28 to TRBJ2-5, with a possible D match to TRBD2 (6 bases). The CDR3 consists of 11 residues. V was pared by 6 bases and J by 8 bases, with 10 bases between. The germline CDR1 and CDR2 sequences are MDHEN and SYDVKM. The CDR3 spells CASSSAGTQYF. The CDR3 coding sequence is TGTGCCAGCAGCTCAGCGGGTACCCAGTACTTC.

The rearrangement links TRBV29-1 to TRBJ1-6; D possibly corresponds to TRBD1 (5 bases). V shed 4 bases and J shed 7 bases, with 14 bases lying between them. This CDR3 has 14 amino acids. Germline loops: CDR1 SQVTM, CDR2 ANQGSEA. CDR3 sequence (DNA): TGCAGCGTTGCTCTCGGGGGATTCAATTCACCCCTCCACTTT. This sequence encodes CSVALGGFNSPLHF.

CDR3 DNA: TGTGCCAGTAGTATATCACTCAGGGGTGCCTACGAGCAGTACTTC. It codes for CASSISLRGAYEQYF. The rearrangement uses TRBV19 and TRBJ2-7; tentatively, D is TRBD1 (6 bases). V dropped 2 bases and J dropped 2 bases, with 13 bases sitting between them. The CDR3 consists of 15 residues. Germline CDR1 reads LNHDA; CDR2 reads SQIVND (reference sequence).

This chain joins TRBV11-2 and TRBJ1-3; 10 nucleotides align to TRBD1. V gave up 2 bases and J gave up 0 bases; unmatched junction bases: 4. The V gene's germline CDR1 is SGHAT and CDR2 FQNNGV. CDR3 size: 17 residues. CDR3 bases: TGTGCCAGCAGCTTACCCCGGACAGGGGGCTCTGGAAACACCATATATTTT. Amino acid sequence: CASSLPRTGGSGNTIYF.

This clone was detected only once. The rearrangement links TRBV19 to TRBJ2-3; D not resolved. Germline lookup yields CDR1 LNHDA and CDR2 SQIVND (reference sequence). The CDR3 is 15 amino acids. Trimming cost V 3 bases and J 6 bases, with 16 bases left between them. The CDR3: CASSIDGGLTDTQYF. The CDR3 coding sequence is TGTGCCAGTAGTATTGACGGCGGCCTCACGGATACGCAGTATTTT.

The DNA for the CDR3 is TGCGCCAGCAGCCAAGTGGGGCACCCCTTCTACGAGCAGTACTTC. Translating gives CASSQVGHPFYEQYF. V gene TRBV4-1 combines with J gene TRBJ2-7; a possible D gene is TRBD1 (5 bases). This CDR3 is built from 15 residues. The V and J ends lost 1 base and 3 bases respectively, with 13 bases between them. Germline CDR1 is MGHRA and CDR2 is YSYEKL.